Below, 32 T cell receptor beta chains from the same sample are listed, as sequenced in a study of blood T cells in healthy people across ages. Then a second PCR, running about 6 to 12 cycles, was carried out with a sample-barcoded 5' primer and a J-beta primer mix. Using its own MiXCR run on the 5' RACE reads, TCRdb lists one record per CDR3 protein. The table lists 850,000 to 1,100,000 distinct CDR3 sequences, 35% to 45% of them singletons. What was sequenced was blood. The receptors stem from a man between 18 and 29 years old in good health.

This rearrangement joins TRBV4-1 to TRBJ2-7; a weak D match, TRBD1 (6 bases). The CDR3 runs to 17 residues. The V gene lost 0 bases and the J gene lost 2 bases, with 17 bases spanning the gap. The germline V gene has CDR1 MGHRA and CDR2 YSYEKL. The CDR3 region is CASSQDLRRGDTYEQYF. DNA of the CDR3: TGCGCCAGCAGCCAAGATCTCCGCAGGGGAGACACCTACGAGCAGTACTTC.

This clonotype was counted a few times. The chain uses TRBV7-7 and TRBJ1-2, with 7 nucleotides matching TRBD1. Looked up from germline, CDR1 is SSHAT and CDR2 is FNYEAQ (reference sequence). The CDR3 consists of 12 residues. The CDR3 coding sequence is TGTGCTAGAAACAGGGGAGTCTATGGCTACACCTTC. It is translated as CARNRGVYGYTF.

The V and J genes are TRBV20-1 and TRBJ2-1, with unresolved D. The CDR3 covers 13 residues. With 3 bases removed from V and 7 bases from J, the gap between germline ends came to 13 bases. CDR1 and CDR2 from the germline V gene are DFQATT and SNEGSKA (reference sequence). CDR3 loop: CSASPELGNEQFF. The CDR3 DNA reads as TGCAGTGCTAGTCCGGAGCTTGGGAATGAGCAGTTCTTC.

This clonotype was seen only a few times. The chain joins TRBV7-2 to TRBJ2-1; unclear D gene. The germline gives CDR1 SGHTA, CDR2 FQGNSA. The CDR3 has 16 residues. Trimming took off 0 bases at V and 0 bases at J, with 9 bases between the two ends. The CDR3 loop is CASSLAGITSYNEQFF. CDR3 bases: TGTGCCAGCAGCTTAGCTGGGATTACCTCCTACAATGAGCAGTTCTTC.

The table lists this clonotype with a few counts. The CDR3 is CASSLPRPSYNEQFF. The CDR3 DNA reads TGTGCCAGCAGTTTACCCCGGCCCTCCTACAATGAGCAGTTCTTC. This chain connects TRBV28 to TRBJ2-1; the D is unclear. The CDR3 consists of 15 residues. V gave up 2 bases and J gave up 0 bases, with 8 bases separating them. Germline CDR1 and CDR2: MDHEN and SYDVKM.

This clonotype was picked up a small number of times. The J gene is TRBJ2-1, the V gene TRBV9; no clear D gene. The V end lost 0 bases, the J end lost 0 bases, and 10 bases lay between the germline ends. The CDR3 loop spans 16 amino acids. CDR1 SGDLS and CDR2 YYNGEE come from the germline V gene. CDR3 sequence (DNA): TGTGCCAGCAGCGTAGGGTCACCTCACTCCTACAATGAGCAGTTCTTC. This sequence encodes CASSVGSPHSYNEQFF.

The CDR3 bases are TGTGCCAGCAGTCTCCGCGGACAGGGGTTACAAGAAAAACTGTTTTTT. As protein: CASSLRGQGLQEKLFF. The J gene is TRBJ1-4, the V gene TRBV6-2 or TRBV6-3; 9 bases align to TRBD1. This CDR3 is built from 16 residues. In germline, CDR1 is MNHEY, CDR2 SVGEGT. The junction had 12 bases not matched to a gene; V was cut back by 5 bases and J by 8 bases.

The CDR3 DNA reads as TGTGCCAGCAGGGCGCAGGGGCAGGGGGAAAAACTGTTTTTT. It encodes CASRAQGQGEKLFF. The V and J genes are TRBV7-2 and TRBJ1-4, with TRBD1 as a possible D gene (6 bases). V lost 6 bases and J lost 8, with 16 bases in between. The germline V gene has CDR1 SGHTA and CDR2 FQGNSA. The CDR3 spans 14 residues. Looking up the rest from reference TRBV7-2 and TRBJ1-4 gives the full variable domain: GAGVSQSPSNKVTEKGKDVELRCDPISGHTALYWYRQSLGQGLEFLIYFQGNSAPDKSGLPSDRFSAERTGGSVSTLTIQRTQQEDSAVYLCASRAQGQGEKLFFGSGTQLSVL.

This chain joins TRBV14 and TRBJ2-1, with D possibly TRBD2 on 7 matching bases. The DNA end is more similar to TRBJ2-7, so the J call may be wrong. The germline gives CDR1 SGHDN, CDR2 FVKESK. CDR3 size: 15 residues. The CDR3 loop is CASSRRRGPYNEQYF. The CDR3, as DNA: TGTGCCAGCAGCCGGAGGCGGGGGCCCTACAATGAGCAGTACTTC.

The gene calls are TRBV29-1 and TRBJ1-1, with D perhaps TRBD1 (5 bases). The germline V gene has CDR1 SQVTM and CDR2 ANQGSEA. The CDR3 length is 15 residues. Trimming stripped 4 bases from V and 0 bases from J, with 15 bases between. The CDR3 DNA reads as TGCAGCGTTGTGGTAGGGACCTTCATGAACACTGAAGCTTTCTTT. This encodes CSVVVGTFMNTEAFF.

The chain recombines TRBV7-2 with TRBJ1-5, with unresolved D. V was shortened by 7 bases and J by 0 bases, with 13 bases between the two germline ends. Germline assignment: CDR1 SGHTA and CDR2 FQGNSA. The CDR3 is 15 residues long. The CDR3 DNA is TGTGCCAGCAATCCGGACTATTATAGCAATCAGCCCCAGCATTTT. It translates to CASNPDYYSNQPQHF.

This clonotype appeared a few times. The gene calls are TRBV12-3 or TRBV12-4 and TRBJ2-3; TRBD2 might be the D (6 bases). V shed 4 bases and J shed 3 bases, with 11 bases lying between them. The CDR3 has 14 amino acids. CDR3 in amino acids: CASSSEGGTDTQYF. CDR3 DNA: TGTGCCAGCAGTTCAGAGGGAGGTACAGATACGCAGTATTTT.

J is TRBJ2-5 and V is TRBV10-3; D call uncertain. Germline V gives CDR1 ENHRY, CDR2 SYGVKD. Trimming removed 4 bases from V and 11 bases from J, with 29 bases in between. The CDR3 is 17 amino acids. CDR3 bases: TGTGCCATCAGTGTCGGACGCATGGAGTTTGCCTACAATGAGCAGTACTTC. It yields the protein CAISVGRMEFAYNEQYF.

There are a few counts of this clonotype. In DNA form, the CDR3 reads TGTGCCAGCAGCGTAATCCCGACTAGCAGGTTTCCGTACAATGAGCAGTTCTTC. Its protein product is CASSVIPTSRFPYNEQFF. The rearrangement joins TRBV9 to TRBJ2-1; TRBD2 agrees at 7 bases. V was clipped by 1 base and J by 4 bases; unmatched bases: 14. The length of the CDR3 is 18 residues. Germline loops: CDR1 SGDLS, CDR2 YYNGEE.

The sample holds one count of this clonotype. V usage is TRBV5-1 and J usage is TRBJ2-3, with D unresolved. Trimming took off 1 base at V and 2 bases at J, with 8 bases between the two ends. Germline values: CDR1 SGHRS, CDR2 YFSETQ. The CDR3 sequence is 14 residues long. The CDR3 region has the DNA TGCGCCAGCAGCTTGCGCCTACTCACAGATACGCAGTATTTT. It encodes CASSLRLLTDTQYF.

This clonotype has a count of ten or more. The chain combines TRBV27 with TRBJ2-7; D unresolved. Per germline, CDR1 MNHEY and CDR2 SMNVEV (reference sequence). The CDR3 contains 13 residues. V lost 0 bases and J lost 3, with 6 bases in between. CDR3 region: CASSLSESYEQYF. The CDR3 DNA is TGTGCCAGCAGTTTATCGGAGAGCTACGAGCAGTACTTC.

The chain uses TRBV7-2 and TRBJ2-5; the D gene is possibly TRBD2 (6 bases). Germline assignment: CDR1 SGHTA and CDR2 FQGNSA. V lost 1 base and J lost 2, with 17 bases in between. The CDR3 length is 17 residues. The CDR3 DNA follows: TGTGCCAGCAGCTTAGTTCTAGCGCACATATCTCAAGAGACCCAGTACTTC. Translation: CASSLVLAHISQETQYF.

In this sample, this clonotype turned up a few times. The rearrangement joins TRBV29-1 to TRBJ1-2, with D uncertain. Germline CDR1 and CDR2: SQVTM and ANQGSEA. The CDR3 is 14 residues long. V lost 2 bases, J lost 2 bases, and 12 bases lay in between. CDR3 sequence reads: CSVEREVLNYGYTF. The CDR3 region has the DNA TGCAGCGTTGAACGTGAGGTTTTAAACTATGGCTACACCTTC. The full variable domain, with the rest looked up from reference TRBV29-1 and TRBJ1-2, is SAVISQKPSRDICQRGTSLTIQCQVDSQVTMMFWYRQQPGQSLTLIATANQGSEATYESGFVIDKFPISRPNLTFSTLTVSNMSPEDSSIYLCSVEREVLNYGYTFGSGTRLTVV.

Only a few counts were recorded for this clonotype. The genes are TRBV10-3 and TRBJ2-1; D not certain. The CDR3 covers 17 residues. Trimming pared 0 bases from V and 0 bases from J, leaving 12 bases between. Germline V gene sequence: CDR1 ENHRY, CDR2 SYGVKD. CDR3 DNA: TGTGCCATCAGTGAGTCACGCAGTCCAAGCTCCTACAATGAGCAGTTCTTC. Its protein is CAISESRSPSSYNEQFF.

This clonotype showed up just a few times. The rearrangement joins TRBV9 to TRBJ2-3, with D maybe TRBD2 (7 bases). The CDR3 consists of 16 residues. V was shortened by 4 bases and J by 0 bases, with 15 bases between the two germline ends. Germline assignment: CDR1 SGDLS and CDR2 YYNGEE. CDR3 DNA sequence: TGTGCCAGCAGCAGAGAGGGGGGGCCTAGCACAGATACGCAGTATTTT. This codes for CASSREGGPSTDTQYF.

This clonotype turned up a few times. The junction and the germline gene differ at one end; a read error may be behind it. J is TRBJ1-5 and V is TRBV2; 10 bases are a match to TRBD1. CDR1 SNHLY and CDR2 FYNNEI come from the germline V gene. The CDR3 runs 16 residues. The DNA of the CDR3 is TGTGCCAGCAGCGAAGCTCTGGGACAGGGGATTCAGCCCCAGCATTTT. This encodes CASSEALGQGIQPQHF.

The genes are TRBV29-1 and TRBJ1-2, with TRBD1 identical over 7 bases. The V gene end was trimmed by 3 bases and the J gene end by 8 bases; junction bases not matched to a gene: 6. Germline CDR1 and CDR2: SQVTM and ANQGSEA. CDR3 size: 12 residues. CDR3 residues: CSVDTGGGGYTF. The DNA of the CDR3 is TGCAGCGTTGACACAGGAGGGGGCGGCTACACCTTC.

This clonotype was picked up a small number of times. The chain uses TRBV7-6 and TRBJ2-3; D is possibly TRBD1 (5 bases). The V gene's germline CDR1 is SGHVS and CDR2 FNYEAQ. Trimming cost V 2 bases and J 1 base, with 13 bases left between them. The CDR3 extends over 16 amino acids. CDR3 DNA sequence: TGTGCCAGCAGCTTAAACGGACATATACGCACAGATACGCAGTATTTT. Protein sequence: CASSLNGHIRTDTQYF.

This clonotype was observed a handful of times. The J gene is TRBJ2-1, the V gene TRBV12-3 or TRBV12-4; D possibly corresponds to TRBD2 (7 bases). CDR3 length: 18 amino acids. V lost 3 bases to trimming and J lost 6 bases, with 24 bases between them. CDR3 in amino acids: CASSLGLQSGGSSNEQFF. The CDR3, as DNA: TGTGCCAGCAGTTTGGGCCTCCAATCGGGGGGCTCGAGCAATGAGCAGTTCTTC.

This chain uses TRBV9 with TRBJ2-1; D uncertain. Germline V gives CDR1 SGDLS, CDR2 YYNGEE. With 2 bases removed from V and 6 bases from J, the gap between germline ends came to 12 bases. CDR3 length equals 14 residues. This CDR3 is CASSVTRLTNEQFF. In DNA, the CDR3 is TGTGCCAGCAGCGTGACCCGACTTACCAATGAGCAGTTCTTC.

The rearrangement links TRBV27 to TRBJ2-4; D remains ambiguous. With 0 bases removed from V and 1 base from J, the gap between germline ends came to 7 bases. CDR3 length equals 15 residues. Germline-derived CDR1 and CDR2 are MNHEY and SMNVEV (reference sequence). In nucleotides, the CDR3 is TGTGCCAGCAGTTTATCTCGGTCGGCCAAAAACATTCAGTACTTC. Amino acids: CASSLSRSAKNIQYF.

The chain uses TRBV12-3 or TRBV12-4 and TRBJ1-5; D perhaps matches TRBD1 (5 bases). Trimming stripped 7 bases from V and 5 bases from J, with 15 bases between. The CDR3 has 14 amino acids. This CDR3 reads CASTPSRAHQPQHF. CDR3 coding DNA: TGTGCCAGCACCCCCTCCAGGGCACATCAGCCCCAGCATTTT.

This clonotype was found a few times. This sequence joins TRBV7-3 and TRBJ2-1; 7 bases agree with TRBD2. This CDR3 has 17 amino acids. Germline CDR1 SGHTA, CDR2 FQGTGA. J lost 6 bases, V lost 1 base, and 12 bases had no gene match. The CDR3 nucleotides are TGTGCCAGCAGCTTAAAACCCGGACTAGATCGGGGCAATGAGCAGTTCTTC. Translated, it gives CASSLKPGLDRGNEQFF.

This clonotype has more than one count but fewer than ten. The chain links TRBV27 to TRBJ1-6; TRBD1 matches at 7 bases. The CDR3 has 18 residues. Germline V lookup: CDR1 MNHEY, CDR2 SMNVEV (reference sequence). J was trimmed by 3 bases and V by 6 bases; bases with no gene match: 14. DNA for the CDR3: TGTGCCAGCAGCCCCACTTGGGAGGGGGCCCTCTATAATTCACCCCTCCACTTT. Translation: CASSPTWEGALYNSPLHF.

The sample holds a few counts of this clonotype. The chain joins TRBV10-2 to TRBJ2-1; D is unclear. The germline V gene has CDR1 WSHSY and CDR2 SAAADI. Trimming cost V 3 bases and J 6 bases, with 15 bases left between them. The CDR3 loop spans 15 amino acids. For the CDR3, the DNA is TGCGCCAGCAGTGAAGTCGGTTCGAGGTCCAATGAGCAGTTCTTC. Residues: CASSEVGSRSNEQFF.

J is TRBJ2-5 and V is TRBV5-1, with 7 bases that match TRBD2. V lost 0 bases, J lost 4 bases, and 0 bases stayed unmatched. Germline CDR1 reads SGHRS; CDR2 reads YFSETQ. This CDR3 comprises 13 residues. CDR3 region: CASSLASGETQYF. In nucleotides, the CDR3 is TGCGCCAGCAGCTTGGCTAGCGGAGAGACCCAGTACTTC.

The chain links TRBV7-9 to TRBJ2-6, with 7 positions matching TRBD1. V shed 5 bases and J 2 bases; nucleotides not matched to a gene: 9. Germline loops: CDR1 SEHNR, CDR2 FQNEAQ (reference sequence). CDR3 size: 17 residues. CDR3 coding DNA: TGTGCCAGCAGCCCTCTAACAGGGGCTACTGGGGCCAACGTCCTGACTTTC. Encoded protein: CASSPLTGATGANVLTF.